These 11 T cell receptor beta chains were all obtained from the same sample, sequenced in a study of CD8+CD57+ T cells in acquired aplastic anemia. Only patients with CD8+CD57+ cell expansion on flow cytometry were chosen for sequencing. Profiling that covered TCR beta VDJ and CDR3 relied on genomic DNA as its template. TCRdb passed the reads through MiXCR, listing each CDR3 protein once. This sample has fewer than 200,000 distinct CDR3 sequences, with about two thirds found just once. The source material was sorted CD4+, CD8+, or CD8+CD57+ T cells (not recorded which) from PBMCs. These receptors originate from a human donor with aplastic anemia.

J is TRBJ2-7 and V is TRBV14; tentative D call: TRBD2 (5 bases). V was cut by 3 bases and J by 6 bases, with 9 bases left in between. Germline-derived CDR1 and CDR2 are SGHDN and FVKESK. CDR3 length: 12 amino acids. The CDR3 reads CASSQVGSEQYF. The DNA for the CDR3 is TGTGCCAGCAGCCAGGTAGGGAGCGAGCAGTACTTC.

This chain links TRBV5-5 with TRBJ2-5; D remains ambiguous. Trimming left V 0 bases short and J 4 bases short, with 13 bases between. The germline V gene has CDR1 SGHKS and CDR2 YYEKEE (reference sequence). The CDR3 consists of 15 residues. In DNA form, the CDR3 reads TGTGCCAGCAGCTTGGCCCTAAGGGTGGGAGAGACCCAGTACTTC. Protein product: CASSLALRVGETQYF.

This chain links TRBV10-1 with TRBJ1-1, with TRBD1 as a possible D gene (5 bases). The germline gives CDR1 WNHNN, CDR2 SYGVQD (reference sequence). Trimming removed 0 bases at V and 4 bases at J, with 18 bases between. CDR3 length: 17 residues. The CDR3 loop reads CASSESWGDVRGTEAFF. The CDR3 DNA reads TGCGCCAGCAGTGAGTCATGGGGAGATGTTAGGGGCACTGAAGCTTTCTTT.

This chain connects TRBV7-9 to TRBJ2-3; the D is unclear. The CDR3 is 12 residues long. Germline CDR1 SEHNR, CDR2 FQNEAQ (reference sequence). Trimming cost V 2 bases and J 3 bases, with 3 bases left between them. Written as DNA, the CDR3 is TGTGCCAGCAGCTTAAGAACAGATACGCAGTATTTT. It codes for CASSLRTDTQYF.

This clonotype has only one observation. The rearrangement links TRBV19 to TRBJ1-1; D unresolved. CDR3 size: 14 residues. CDR1 is LNHDA, CDR2 SQIVND, per germline (reference sequence). Deletions cut 5 bases from V and 0 bases from J, with 10 bases between. The CDR3 reads CASSHGIMNTEAFF. The CDR3 DNA reads TGTGCCAGTAGTCACGGGATTATGAACACTGAAGCTTTCTTT. Supplemented by reference TRBV19 and TRBJ1-1, the full variable domain reads DGGITQSPKYLFRKEGQNVTLSCEQNLNHDAMYWYRQDPGQGLRLIYYSQIVNDFQKGDIAEGYSVSREKKESFPLTVTSAQKNPTAFYLCASSHGIMNTEAFFGQGTRLTVV.

CDR3: CASSQDRGSNQPQHF. In nucleotides, the CDR3 is TGTGCCAGCAGCCAAGATAGAGGTAGCAATCAGCCCCAGCATTTT. The V call is TRBV4-2, the J call TRBJ1-5, with D uncertain. The CDR3 totals 15 residues. The V gene lost 0 bases and the J gene lost 0 bases, with 6 bases spanning the gap. The V gene's germline CDR1 is LGHNA and CDR2 YNFKEQ.

The rearrangement joins TRBV10-2 to TRBJ2-7; D not certain. With 6 bases removed from V and 4 bases from J, the gap between germline ends came to 10 bases. Germline lookup yields CDR1 WSHSY and CDR2 SAAADI. The CDR3 runs to 12 residues. CDR3 nucleotides: TGCGCCAGCAGAAACACCCGGTACGAGCAGTACTTC. It specifies CASRNTRYEQYF.

The table lists this clonotype with a few counts. The J gene is TRBJ2-1, the V gene TRBV9; the D is unclear. The CDR3 is made up of 13 amino acids. Germline V gene data show CDR1 as SGDLS and CDR2 as YYNGEE. The V end lost 0 bases, the J end lost 4 bases, and 5 bases lay between the germline ends. The CDR3 protein is CASSVAEYNEQFF. The CDR3 nucleotides read TGTGCCAGCAGCGTAGCTGAGTACAATGAGCAGTTCTTC.

V gene TRBV15 combines with J gene TRBJ1-2; 8 bases are a match to TRBD1. Germline V gene lookup returns CDR1 LNHNV and CDR2 YYDKDF (reference sequence). This CDR3 has 17 residues. J was trimmed by 0 bases and V by 0 bases; bases with no gene match: 6. The CDR3 sequence is CATSRDRQGTTNYGYTF. In DNA, the CDR3 is TGTGCCACCAGCAGAGATAGACAGGGGACAACTAACTATGGCTACACCTTC.

The gene calls are TRBV24-1 and TRBJ1-5, with D perhaps matching TRBD1 (6 bases). The CDR3 contains 14 residues. Looked up from germline, CDR1 is KGHDR and CDR2 is SFDVKD. Trimming removed 4 bases at V and 6 bases at J, with 12 bases between. The CDR3 region is CATSEGGVSQPQHF. The CDR3 bases are TGTGCCACCAGTGAGGGGGGCGTCAGTCAGCCCCAGCATTTT.

This clonotype was counted only a few times. The genes are TRBV6-4 and TRBJ2-1; TRBD2 agrees at 8 bases. Germline V CDR1 and CDR2: MRHNA, SNTAGT. V shed 5 bases and J 0 bases; nucleotides not matched to a gene: 3. This CDR3 has 15 residues. The CDR3 protein is CASSPSGSSYNEQFF. Here the CDR3 DNA reads TGTGCCAGCAGTCCAAGCGGGAGCTCCTACAATGAGCAGTTCTTC.